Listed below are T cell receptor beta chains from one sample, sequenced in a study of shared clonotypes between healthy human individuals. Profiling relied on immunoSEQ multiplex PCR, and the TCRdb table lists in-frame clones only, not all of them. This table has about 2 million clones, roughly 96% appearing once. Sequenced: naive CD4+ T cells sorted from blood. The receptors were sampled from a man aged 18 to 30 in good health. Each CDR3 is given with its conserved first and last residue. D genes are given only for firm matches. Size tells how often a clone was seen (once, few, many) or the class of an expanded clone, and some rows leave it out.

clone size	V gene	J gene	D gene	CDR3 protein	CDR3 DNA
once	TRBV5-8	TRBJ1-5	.	CASSLEQGRNQPQHF	TGTGCCAGCAGCTTAGAACAGGGCCGCAATCAGCCCCAGCATTTT
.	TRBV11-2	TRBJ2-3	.	CASSLGLIPDTQYF	TGTGCCAGCAGCTTAGGATTGATCCCGGATACGCAGTATTTT
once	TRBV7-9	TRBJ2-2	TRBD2	CASSQASGISTGELFF	TGTGCCAGCAGCCAGGCCAGCGGGATATCTACCGGGGAGCTGTTTTTT
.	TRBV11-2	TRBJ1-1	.	CASSPPQGWGLGKAFF	TGTGCCAGCAGCCCCCCACAGGGATGGGGTCTGGGCAAAGCTTTCTTT
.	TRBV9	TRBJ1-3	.	CASSEVQSSGNTIYF	TGTGCCAGCAGCGAGGTTCAGTCCTCTGGAAACACCATATATTTT
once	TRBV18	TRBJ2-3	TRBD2	CASSTGLAGGTDTQYF	TGTGCCAGCTCAACGGGACTAGCGGGGGGCACAGATACGCAGTATTTT
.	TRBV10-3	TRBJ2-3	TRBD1	CATRTGGTDTQYF	TGTGCCACCAGGACAGGTGGCACAGATACGCAGTATTTT
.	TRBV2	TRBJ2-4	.	CASSALGDIQYF	TGTGCCAGCAGCGCACTGGGGGACATTCAGTACTTC
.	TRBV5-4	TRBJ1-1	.	CASSLGSGRGTEAFF	TGTGCCAGCAGCCTCGGGTCCGGGAGGGGCACTGAAGCTTTCTTT
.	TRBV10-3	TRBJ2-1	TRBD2	CAISAAGEVNEQFF	TGTGCCATCAGTGCAGCGGGAGAAGTGAATGAGCAGTTCTTC
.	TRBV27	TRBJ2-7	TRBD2	CASKVKREWEQYF	TGTGCCAGCAAAGTGAAGCGGGAGTGGGAGCAGTACTTC
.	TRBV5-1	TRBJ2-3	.	CASSLWGVGGDTQYF	TGCGCCAGCAGCTTATGGGGAGTTGGGGGAGATACGCAGTATTTT
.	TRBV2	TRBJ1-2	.	CASTEEFYGYTF	TGTGCCAGCACGGAGGAGTTCTATGGCTACACCTTC
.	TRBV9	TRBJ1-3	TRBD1	CASTPGQGKAGNTIYF	TGTGCCAGCACCCCGGGACAGGGGAAAGCTGGAAACACCATATATTTT
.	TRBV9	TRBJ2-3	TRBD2	CASSVASGGLTDTQYF	TGTGCCAGCAGCGTAGCTAGCGGGGGCCTCACAGATACGCAGTATTTT
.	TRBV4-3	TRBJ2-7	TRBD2	CASNSPGLAGVGAHEQYF	TGCGCCAGCAACTCCCCGGGACTAGCGGGAGTAGGAGCACACGAGCAGTACTTC
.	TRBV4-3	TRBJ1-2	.	CASSRPGTPYYGYTF	TGCGCCAGCAGCCGACCTGGAACCCCTTACTATGGCTACACCTTC
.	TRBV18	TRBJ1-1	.	CASSPLMGAEAFF	TGTGCCAGCTCACCACTAATGGGTGCTGAAGCTTTCTTT
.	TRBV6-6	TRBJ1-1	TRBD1	CASSYSRGQASQAFF	TGTGCCAGCAGTTACTCGAGAGGACAGGCTTCCCAAGCTTTCTTT
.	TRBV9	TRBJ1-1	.	CASSVELGTEAFF	TGTGCCAGCAGCGTAGAATTGGGTACTGAAGCTTTCTTT
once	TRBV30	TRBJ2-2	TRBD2	CAWQPGLAATFANTGELFF	TGTGCCTGGCAGCCGGGACTAGCGGCTACGTTCGCGAACACCGGGGAGCTGTTTTTT
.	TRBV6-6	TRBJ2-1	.	CASSTSGSAYNEQFF	TGTGCCAGCAGCACTAGTGGGTCCGCCTACAATGAGCAGTTCTTC
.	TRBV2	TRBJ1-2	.	CASSDSRLYGYTF	TGTGCCAGCAGTGACTCAAGACTCTATGGCTACACCTTC
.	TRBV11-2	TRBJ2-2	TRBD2	CASSSSGANTGELFF	TGTGCCAGCAGCTCTAGCGGAGCAAACACCGGGGAGCTGTTTTTT
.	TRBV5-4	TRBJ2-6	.	CASTGGDRVASGANVLTF	TGTGCCAGCACGGGAGGGGACAGGGTAGCTTCTGGGGCCAACGTCCTGACTTTC
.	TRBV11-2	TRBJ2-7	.	CVSSLFEQYF	TGTGTCAGCAGCTTATTCGAGCAGTACTTC
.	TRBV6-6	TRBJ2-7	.	CASSPGSTQYF	TGTGCCAGCAGCCCCGGGAGCACGCAGTACTTC
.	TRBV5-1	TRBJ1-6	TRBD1	CASSLSGQGESPLHF	TGCGCCAGCAGCTTGTCGGGACAGGGAGAGTCACCCCTCCACTTT
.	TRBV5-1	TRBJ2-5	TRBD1	CASSIQGRVETQYF	TGCGCCAGCAGCATACAGGGGCGGGTGGAGACCCAGTACTTC
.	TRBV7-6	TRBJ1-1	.	CASSAHMNTEAFF	TGTGCCAGCAGCGCCCACATGAACACTGAAGCTTTCTTT
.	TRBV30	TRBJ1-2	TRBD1	CAWGGDRGHYGYTF	TGTGCCTGGGGTGGTGACAGGGGGCACTATGGCTACACCTTC
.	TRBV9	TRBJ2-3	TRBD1	CASSIRQGTSTDTQYF	TGTGCCAGCAGCATACGACAGGGAACTAGCACAGATACGCAGTATTTT
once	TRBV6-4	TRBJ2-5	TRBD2	CASSLNPLAVGCQTQYF	TGTGCCAGCAGTCTGAATCCGCTAGCGGTCGGTTGTCAGACCCAGTACTTC
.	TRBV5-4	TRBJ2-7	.	CASSLGGRTYEQYF	TGTGCCAGCAGCTTGGGGGGTCGCACCTACGAGCAGTACTTC
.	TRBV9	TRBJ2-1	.	CASSEGQSSYNEQFF	TGTGCCAGCAGCGAAGGACAGAGCTCCTACAATGAGCAGTTCTTC
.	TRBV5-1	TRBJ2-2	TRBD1	CASSLAGSGGRGELFF	TGCGCCAGCAGCTTGGCCGGCTCAGGGGGCCGCGGGGAGCTGTTTTTT
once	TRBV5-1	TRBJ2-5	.	CASSFLAAEVLQETQYF	TGCGCCAGCAGCTTCCTGGCAGCCGAAGTGCTACAAGAGACCCAGTACTTC
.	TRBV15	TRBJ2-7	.	CATSRATRLGERSEQYF	TGTGCCACCAGCAGAGCCACGAGACTGGGGGAGAGGAGCGAGCAGTACTTC
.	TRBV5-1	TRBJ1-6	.	CASSLGYGGNSPLHF	TGCGCCAGCAGCTTGGGCTACGGGGGGAATTCACCCCTCCACTTT
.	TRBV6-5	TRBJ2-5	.	CASSYGQGETQYF	TGTGCCAGCAGTTACGGGCAGGGAGAGACCCAGTACTTC
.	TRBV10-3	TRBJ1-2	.	CAINAGITGGYTF	TGTGCCATCAACGCCGGGATAACCGGTGGCTACACCTTC
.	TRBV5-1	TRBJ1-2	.	CASSAPEGNYGYTF	TGCGCCAGCAGCGCCCCCGAGGGGAACTATGGCTACACCTTC
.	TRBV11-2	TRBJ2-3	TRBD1	CASSLDGTVRTQYF	TGTGCCAGCAGCTTAGACGGGACAGTCCGTACGCAGTATTTT
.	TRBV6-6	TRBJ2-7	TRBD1	CASSYGTGVVEQYF	TGTGCCAGCAGTTACGGGACAGGGGTGGTCGAGCAGTACTTC
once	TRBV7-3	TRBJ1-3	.	CASSTGPGSGNTIYF	TGTGCCAGCAGCACCGGCCCGGGCTCTGGAAACACCATATATTTT
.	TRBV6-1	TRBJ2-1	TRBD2	CASSLLAGEINEQFF	TGTGCCAGCAGTCTACTAGCGGGAGAAATTAATGAGCAGTTCTTC
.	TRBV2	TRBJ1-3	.	CASSIASGGNTIYF	TGTGCCAGCAGTATCGCGTCTGGGGGAAACACCATATATTTT
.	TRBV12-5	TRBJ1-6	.	CASGLTADYNSPLHF	TGTGCTAGTGGTTTGACTGCGGATTATAATTCACCCCTCCACTTT
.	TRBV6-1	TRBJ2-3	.	CASTRLGDTDTQYF	TGTGCCAGCACAAGACTAGGGGACACAGATACGCAGTATTTT
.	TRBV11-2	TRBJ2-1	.	CASSSLRGSSYNEQFF	TGTGCCAGCAGCTCTCTCCGGGGGAGCTCCTACAATGAGCAGTTCTTC
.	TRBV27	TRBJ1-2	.	CASRLDRQGDGYTF	TGTGCCAGCAGGCTCGACAGGCAGGGCGATGGCTACACCTTC
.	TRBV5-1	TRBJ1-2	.	CASSLTDGNYGYTF	TGCGCCAGCAGCCTCACCGACGGGAACTATGGCTACACCTTC
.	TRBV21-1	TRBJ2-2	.	CASSAPRTSGSGELFF	TGTGCCAGCAGCGCTCCCCGTACTAGCGGGAGCGGGGAGCTGTTTTTT
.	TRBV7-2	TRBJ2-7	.	CASSVRRPLDEQYF	TGTGCCAGCAGCGTAAGGCGGCCCTTGGACGAGCAGTACTTC